This TCR beta chain originates from a study of shared clonotypes between healthy human individuals (dated by TCRdb to about 2020). A note on the overall study: The cohort included three men and a couple of women between 18 and 49 years of age. For each donor, CD4 naive and CD4 memory were each given three plates, CD8 naive was given two plates, and CD8 memory was given one plate. To estimate repertoire size and how much clonotypes are shared between individuals, the study performed deep sequencing of blood TCR repertoires from 4 to 6 healthy adults. Libraries were prepared and TCR repertoires were sequenced by different laboratories using diverse techniques, in order to increase sequencing depth and limit assay-specific biases. Per donor, leukapheresis produced somewhere between about 0.8 and 9 billion PBMCs. Points the paper makes about the study in general: The small number of donors limited the genetic and exposure-history diversity represented. Pairwise subsampling led to the expectation that sequencing depth would affect the degree of clonotype sharing among donors. Naive subsets generally had larger estimated clonotype richness than memory subsets did. Compared with non-shared clonotypes, the clonotypes found in all four sorted-subset donors had higher generation probabilities. Sampling was restricted to blood, and TCR repertoires in tissues likely differ from the TCR repertoires found in blood. Even with the large sequencing depth, rarefaction of the sorted-subset datasets indicated that sequencing was incomplete. Roughly 5% of naive CD4, 3.5% of naive CD8, approximately 2% of memory CD4, and 0.4% of memory CD8 clonotypes were shared across a few donors.

Worth noting for this clone: The target of this receptor is not known. No base quality information exists; no much larger clone differs at one position.

Using the deep immunoSEQ assay, TCR CDR3 regions were amplified from genomic DNA by multiplex PCR. Extracted genomic DNA from each cell subset was spread evenly across all wells of several immunoSEQ 96-well plates, with each plate serving as a replicate. For sorted subsets, each replicate PCR was loaded with about 200 ng genomic DNA, equivalent to some 27,000 T cell genomes. Purified libraries were measured with a Qubit 3.0 fluorometer, size-checked on a Bioanalyzer 2100, and measured again with the KAPA Library Quantification kit. Each immunoSEQ 96-well plate was sequenced on its own single-read 150-cycle Illumina NextSeq 550 flow cell. For the original study's pipeline: Because the immunoSEQ output held only junctional sequences and lacked quality scores, the filtering could not match the filtering applied to full-length reads. To assign V/J genes and CDR3, sequences were annotated against IMGT germline references using PyIR, a Python wrapper for IgBLAST v1.9. Reads were removed for weak V/J assignments (E-value above 1e-6), missing CDR3, stop codons, out-of-frame junctions, or ambiguous translated residues. V3J clonotypes were defined as sequences sharing the same inferred V gene, J gene, and CDR3 amino acid sequence. To compute the percentage overlap between repertoires, the number of shared unique clonotypes was divided by the size of the smaller repertoire. Three approaches were used to assess repertoire richness: RTK rarefaction, the Chao1 estimator, and Recon v2.1 estimates of unobserved clonotypes. For all TCRbeta clonotypes obtained by the gDNA method from four donors, generation probabilities were computed with OLGA. TCRdb limited this immuneACCESS table to in-frame rearrangements with V and J called. A share of clones is missing; checked studies link under half to unresolved V genes, and the rest is unexplained. That table is the source of V, J and clone size, and D and trimming were worked out from the DNA. The sample yields millions of clones; around 90% were counted once. The ten biggest clones cover around 0.15% of the sample.

Donors were healthy HIV-negative adults with no recently reported acute infections or vaccinations. Every donor was a Caucasian adult residing in Nashville, Tennessee, USA. CD4+ T cells were enriched by magnetic negative selection, after which naive cells were positively selected on CD45RA and the negative fraction was taken as the memory subset. Blood was collected by leukapheresis, and PBMCs were isolated by Ficoll-Histopaque density gradient centrifugation and then cryopreserved in liquid nitrogen vapor phase. Purity and quantity of every magnetically sorted T cell population were checked by analytical flow cytometry. Genomic DNA was isolated from every sorted fraction and measured by UV absorbance on a Nanodrop 2000c. The germline V gene provides CDR1 SGHTA and CDR2 FQGNSA. V loses 0 bases of germline sequence and J loses 0 bases, and the interval between the two ends is 6 bases. The CDR3 spans 15 residues, from the cysteine through the phenylalanine. Just the 45-base CDR3 DNA is kept, in frame starting at base 1.

This TCR was recovered from a man aged 18-30 years in good health. The receptor chain draws on TRBV7-2 and TRBJ2-1; the D gene identity is not certain. Material for sequencing was naive CD4+ T cells sorted from blood. The sample's cell subset or site label, decoded: CD45RA+ positively selected. CDR3 protein: CASSLAASSYNEQFF. DNA sequence: TGTGCCAGCAGCTTAGCGGCTAGCTCCTACAATGAGCAGTTCTTC. The full variable domain, completed from the reference TRBV7-2 and TRBJ2-1 proteins outside the CDR3, reads GAGVSQSPSNKVTEKGKDVELRCDPISGHTALYWYRQSLGQGLEFLIYFQGNSAPDKSGLPSDRFSAERTGGSVSTLTIQRTQQEDSAVYLCASSLAASSYNEQFFGPGTRLTVL.